This paragraph covers one T cell receptor beta chain sequence. The target of this receptor is not known. The sample holds no much larger clone one base away, and base qualities are not on file. The source of the sample is a study of T cells in Graves' hyperthyroidism and ophthalmopathy (dated by TCRdb to between 2019 and 2020). With regard to the full study: Peripheral blood was collected at initial diagnosis, before any treatment. To identify distinguishing TCR V-J signatures, a discovery cohort of around 100 patients was used, comprising fewer than 45 with Graves' ophthalmopathy and under 60 with stable Graves' hyperthyroidism. Prospective prediction of ophthalmopathy was tested in an independent validation cohort of fewer than 20 hyperthyroidism patients and around 16 patients who later progressed to ophthalmopathy. The roughly 90 discovery patients were divided at random into training and test sets in a 7:3 ratio. The study also compared thyroid tissue and blood T-cell repertoires from roughly six Graves' hyperthyroidism patients. Following sampling, methimazole starting at 30 mg daily was given to hyperthyroidism patients, and high-dose intravenous methylprednisolone was given to ophthalmopathy patients. The paper describes TCR Vbeta CDR3 sequencing of 120 to 150 peripheral blood samples, made up of about 41 ophthalmopathy patients, some 80 hyperthyroidism patients and 17 progressor patients. Beyond this particular receptor, the publication reports: Blood samples also contained most of the expanded thyroid clonotypes (frequency above 0.001), which suggests that blood repertoires may reflect thyroid immune responses. During validation, the model predicted progression to ophthalmopathy a median of around six months ahead of onset, with almost 71% sensitivity and about 72% specificity. In cross-validation, a model built on a 13 V-J signature told ophthalmopathy apart from stable hyperthyroidism with approximately 91% sensitivity and roughly 82% specificity, and in testing the same model reached 80%/75%. No statistical method was used to fix the sample size in advance, and group allocation was not hidden from the investigators.

Amplification of TCR beta CDR3 regions was carried out from RNA transcripts. For the first round of RT-PCR on the TCR CDR3, the HTBI primer set was used together with the Qiagen OneStep RT-PCR kit. Libraries were constructed in a second round of multiplex PCR, after which size selection and purification were carried out. Sequencing of the libraries was done on an Illumina HiSeq2000 using paired-end 100 bp reads. Concerning the study's data processing: SOAPnuke was used to process the raw data, removing reads that contained adapters or uncalled bases, had a mean Phred below 15, or lacked an exact match to the constant primer or identifier. COPE v1.2.5 was used to merge high-quality paired reads, and clonotypes were defined as unique nucleotide sequences. MiTCR v1.1 was used to align the clonotypes against IMGT TRBV, TRBD and TRBJ reference segments. The analysis included only V-J combinations with a frequency above 0.0001, which together covered 99% to 99.2% of the repertoires. The TCS score was defined as the ratio of F50 (clonal expansion) to E x V (chaos), calculated using BLOSUM62-based TCRdist between CDR3 peptides within each V-J. Welch's t-statistics and random forest reduced 500 to 650 V-J features to 10 to 15, which were used in a naive Bayes classifier (R e1071). Starting from the raw public reads, TCRdb applied fastp trimming at Q25, assembled clones with MiXCR and retained in-frame beta chains. Each entry is one CDR3 protein sequence, shown with its most common DNA and genes. The V and J calls, along with clone size, are taken from TCRdb and not from the paper's own processing. The sample contains under 750,000 distinct CDR3 sequences, roughly 20% of them found a single time. The top ten clonotypes cover around 15% of the sample.

Hyperthyroidism patients were newly diagnosed, with disease duration under 2 months, and aged 18 to 65 years. Any patient with an uncontrolled infection, another autoimmune disease, pregnancy or lactation was excluded. Diagnoses were established on the basis of clinical symptoms, serum thyroxine and TRAb, thyroid ultrasound, and orbital computed tomography. Blood from progressor patients was collected at the time of first diagnosis with hyperthyroidism, before any ophthalmopathy symptoms had appeared. Ficoll-Paque density gradient centrifugation was used to isolate PBMCs from 9.5 to 10 ml of fresh peripheral blood. Progressor patients were initially diagnosed with Graves' hyperthyroidism and developed ophthalmopathy during follow-up. Trizol reagent was used to extract total RNA, and RNA quality was then checked on an Agilent 2100 Bioanalyzer. The germline V gene encodes CDR1 MNHNS and CDR2 SASEGT. Trimming takes 1 base off V and 4 bases off J; junction bases not matched to a gene: 1. CDR3 length: 14 amino acids, cysteine to phenylalanine. The DNA shown is the 42-base CDR3, in frame from base 1.

This TCR was recovered from a woman in her 50s with Graves' hyperthyroidism that later progressed to Graves' ophthalmopathy. The sequence joins TRBV6-1 to TRBJ2-5; 9 nucleotides in the junction match TRBD2. Sequenced input: blood. The DNA is as follows: TGTGCCAGCAGTGAAGGCGGGGGGGGAGAGACCCAGTACTTC. Its protein reads: CASSEGGGGETQYF.